The rows below give T cell receptor beta chains drawn from one sample of a study of blood T cell repertoires in COVID-19. Produced via immunoSEQ multiplex PCR; TCRdb's table is partial and in-frame only. In the table there are about 69,000 clones, around 90% of which are singletons. Sequenced input: peripheral blood. The receptors shown here come from a man over 45 with acute or convalescent COVID-19. Both conserved end residues are part of each CDR3. The D gene is left open where the match is weak. Size is omitted from some rows. Given values are once, few, many or a class for expanded clones.

TRBD1	TRBV2	-	TRBJ1-5	13	TGTGCCAGCAGAGACAGGGGGTCCCAGCCCCAGCATTTT	CASRDRGSQPQHF
TRBD2	TRBV6-5	-	TRBJ2-7	14	TGTGCCAGCAGTATCGGACTAGTCCCCTACGAGCAGTACTTC	CASSIGLVPYEQYF
TRBD1	TRBV7-2	-	TRBJ2-7	13	TGTGCCAGCAGGCAAACAGGGGGCGTCGAGCAGTACTTC	CASRQTGGVEQYF
TRBD1	TRBV5-4	-	TRBJ1-2	15	TGTGCCAGCAGCTACCGGGACAGAGAAAACTATGGCTACACCTTC	CASSYRDRENYGYTF
TRBD2	TRBV7-2	-	TRBJ2-2	17	TGTGCCAGCAGCTCTACTCCTAGCGGGGGAGGCACCGGGGAGCTGTTTTTT	CASSSTPSGGGTGELFF
-	TRBV6-1	few	TRBJ2-7	13	TGTGCCAGCAGTAGTCAGGGGTCCTACGAGCAGTACTTC	CASSSQGSYEQYF
TRBD1	TRBV6-6	-	TRBJ2-7	13	TGTGCCAGCATCCCAGGGGGTCGAGACGAGCAGTACTTC	CASIPGGRDEQYF
-	TRBV18	-	TRBJ1-5	14	TGTGCCAGCTCCCAGCTTGACCAGGATCAGCCCCAGCATTTT	CASSQLDQDQPQHF
TRBD2	TRBV19	-	TRBJ2-2	16	TGTGCCAGTAGTATCCTTAGCGGGCTGAACACCGGGGAGCTGTTTTTT	CASSILSGLNTGELFF
TRBD1	TRBV18	-	TRBJ2-7	13	TGTGCCAGCTCACCAGGACAGGGGGAGGAGCAGTACTTC	CASSPGQGEEQYF
-	TRBV19	-	TRBJ1-4	15	TGTGCCAGTAGTATTTCCGAGACAGCGAATGAAAAACTGTTTTTT	CASSISETANEKLFF
-	TRBV24-1	once	TRBJ2-2	15	TGTGCCACCAGTGATCCTGGAGCTCTCACCGGGGAGCTGTTTTTT	CATSDPGALTGELFF
TRBD1	TRBV2	-	TRBJ2-7	16	TGTGCCAGCAGGGCCAGGGACACAGGGGGACGAGGGGAGCAGTACTTC	CASRARDTGGRGEQYF
-	TRBV15	-	TRBJ1-4	14	TGTGCCACCAGTTTCGACCGCACAGATGAAAAACTGTTTTTT	CATSFDRTDEKLFF
TRBD2	TRBV6-2/TRBV6-3	-	TRBJ2-2	19	TGTGCCAGCAGTTACTCCCCACTAGCGGGAGTTAGTAACACCGGGGAGCTGTTTTTT	CASSYSPLAGVSNTGELFF
TRBD1	TRBV4-1	-	TRBJ1-4	15	TGCGCCAGCAGCTTCACAGGGGGCGCTGATGAAAAACTGTTTTTT	CASSFTGGADEKLFF
-	TRBV5-4	-	TRBJ2-1	14	TGTGCCAGCAGCTTGCCTAGCACTTACAATGAGCAGTTCTTC	CASSLPSTYNEQFF
TRBD2	TRBV4-1	-	TRBJ2-3	16	TGCGCCAGCAGCCCCTGGGGTGCGGGAGAGACAGATACGCAGTATTTT	CASSPWGAGETDTQYF
-	TRBV7-9	-	TRBJ2-5	14	TGTGCCAGCAGCTTCTCGGGGAGGCCCGAGACCCAGTACTTC	CASSFSGRPETQYF
-	TRBV7-9	-	TRBJ1-1	14	TGTGCCAGCAGCACACAGGGAATGAACACTGAAGCTTTCTTT	CASSTQGMNTEAFF
TRBD2	TRBV29-1	-	TRBJ2-5	12	TGCAGCGTCGTAGCGGGAGGAGAGACCCAGTACTTC	CSVVAGGETQYF
-	TRBV24-1	-	TRBJ2-3	14	TGTGCCACCAGTGGAAGCAGGGACACAGATACGCAGTATTTT	CATSGSRDTDTQYF
TRBD2	TRBV5-1	-	TRBJ2-7	16	TGCGCCAGCAGCTTCAATTTAGCGGGAGGACGGAACGAGCAGTACTTC	CASSFNLAGGRNEQYF
-	TRBV7-2	-	TRBJ1-5	16	TGTGCCAGCAGCTTAGTGGCAGGGTTAAGCAATCAGCCCCAGCATTTT	CASSLVAGLSNQPQHF
-	TRBV6-5	-	TRBJ2-1	14	TGTGCCAGCAGTTACGGGCAGGTAAACAATGAGCAGTTCTTC	CASSYGQVNNEQFF
TRBD2	TRBV7-8	-	TRBJ2-1	13	TGTGCCAGTGTCGCGCGGGAGAGGGGTGAGCAGTTCTTC	CASVARERGEQFF
-	TRBV5-5	once	TRBJ2-3	17	TGTGCCAGCAGTCGCGAGGCGCCTGGAACTAGCACAGATACGCAGTATTTT	CASSREAPGTSTDTQYF
-	TRBV27	-	TRBJ1-4	15	TGTGCCAGCAGTTTACGCCAGTCAACTAATGAAAAACTGTTTTTT	CASSLRQSTNEKLFF
-	TRBV5-1	-	TRBJ2-7	13	TGCGCCAGCAGCTTGGGCAGAACCTACGAGCAGTACTTC	CASSLGRTYEQYF
-	TRBV9	-	TRBJ2-3	15	TGTGCCAGCAGCGTAGACAAGGACTACCCATATACGCAGTATTTT	CASSVDKDYPYTQYF
-	TRBV4-3	-	TRBJ2-2	16	TGCGCCAGCAGCGGACTTGGCGCCGCGAACACCGGGGAGCTGTTTTTT	CASSGLGAANTGELFF
TRBD2	TRBV3-1/TRBV3-2	-	TRBJ2-2	17	TGTGCCAGCGGGGTGACTAGCGGGAGGGCCGGGACCGGGGAGCTGTTTTTT	CASGVTSGRAGTGELFF
TRBD2	TRBV11-2	-	TRBJ2-5	14	TGTGCCAGCAGCAACGGACTAGGGAGGGAGACCCAGTACTTC	CASSNGLGRETQYF
-	TRBV12-5	-	TRBJ1-5	16	TGTGCTAGTGCTCCTCCCCCGGGGGGGCTACGACAGCCCCAGCATTTT	CASAPPPGGLRQPQHF
-	TRBV6-6	-	TRBJ1-3	13	TGTGCCAGCAGTTACGCGGGGGGAAACACCATATATTTT	CASSYAGGNTIYF
TRBD2	TRBV15	-	TRBJ2-4	15	TGTGCCACCAGCTTGACTAGCGGGAGAGGGGGCATTCAGTACTTC	CATSLTSGRGGIQYF
TRBD2	TRBV2	-	TRBJ2-2	17	TGTGCCAGCAGGGGGACTAGCGGGGGCTTTAACACCGGGGAGCTGTTTTTT	CASRGTSGGFNTGELFF
-	TRBV29-1	-	TRBJ2-7	13	TGCAGCGTAGCCGGGGGAAGAGCCTACGAGCAGTACTTC	CSVAGGRAYEQYF
TRBD1	TRBV3-1/TRBV3-2	-	TRBJ1-2	13	TGTGCCAGCCAGGGACAGGGGAAATATGGCTACACCTTC	CASQGQGKYGYTF
-	TRBV7-2	-	TRBJ1-3	16	TGTGCCAGCAGCTTCCCGGAGACCACCTCTGGAAACACCATATATTTT	CASSFPETTSGNTIYF
-	TRBV5-1	-	TRBJ2-5	16	TGCGCCAGCAGCTTGGACGGGTCTCAACGGGGGGAGACCCAGTACTTC	CASSLDGSQRGETQYF